The clone carrying this T cell receptor (beta chain) was detected a few times. This sample includes further DNA sequences coding for the same CDR3. The sample originates from a study of blood T cell repertoires in COVID-19. Study background: Specimens from acute and convalescent COVID-19 originated in the United States, Italy and Spain.

Trimming cost V 5 bases and J 5 bases; bases outside gene matches: 4. CDR1 is SGHVS, CDR2 FQNEAQ, per germline. The CDR3 spans 13 residues. Sequencing used immunoSEQ multiplex PCR; TCRdb keeps in-frame clones, though not all of them. The data hold 70,000 to 90,000 clones, with roughly 83% observed a single time. The sequence was obtained from a man aged 45-60 years with active COVID-19. The sample comprised peripheral blood. This chain connects TRBV7-8 to TRBJ1-1; 8 positions match TRBD1. This CDR3 is CASSLTGGTEAFF. For the CDR3, the DNA is TGTGCCAGCAGCCTTACAGGGGGAACTGAAGCTTTCTTT.